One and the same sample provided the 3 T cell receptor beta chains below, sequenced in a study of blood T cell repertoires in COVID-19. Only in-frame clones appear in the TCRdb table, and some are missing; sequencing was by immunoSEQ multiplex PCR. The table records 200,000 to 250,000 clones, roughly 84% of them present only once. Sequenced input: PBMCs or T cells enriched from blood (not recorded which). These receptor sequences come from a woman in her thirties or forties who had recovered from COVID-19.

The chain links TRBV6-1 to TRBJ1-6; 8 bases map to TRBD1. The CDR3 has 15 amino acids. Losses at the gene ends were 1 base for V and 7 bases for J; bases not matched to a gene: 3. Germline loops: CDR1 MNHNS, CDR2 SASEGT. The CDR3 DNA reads TGTGCCAGCAGTGAAGAATGGACAGGGAATTCACCCCTCCACTTT. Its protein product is CASSEEWTGNSPLHF.

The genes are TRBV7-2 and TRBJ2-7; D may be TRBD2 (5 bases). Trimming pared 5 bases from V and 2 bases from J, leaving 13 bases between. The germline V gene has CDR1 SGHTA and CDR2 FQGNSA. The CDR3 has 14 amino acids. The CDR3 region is CASSGLTGPYEQYV. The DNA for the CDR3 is TGTGCCAGCAGCGGACTGACTGGTCCCTACGAGCAGTACGTC.

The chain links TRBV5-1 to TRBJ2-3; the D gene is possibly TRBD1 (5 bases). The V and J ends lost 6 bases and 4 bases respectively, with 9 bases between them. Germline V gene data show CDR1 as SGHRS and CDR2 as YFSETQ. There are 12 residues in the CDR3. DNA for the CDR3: TGCGCCAGCAAGGAGACAGCAGATACGCAGTATTTT. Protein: CASKETADTQYF. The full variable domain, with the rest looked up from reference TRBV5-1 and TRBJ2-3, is KAGVTQTPRYLIKTRGQQVTLSCSPISGHRSVSWYQQTPGQGLQFLFEYFSETQRNKGNFPGRFSGRQFSNSRSEMNVSTLELGDSALYLCASKETADTQYFGPGTRLTVL.